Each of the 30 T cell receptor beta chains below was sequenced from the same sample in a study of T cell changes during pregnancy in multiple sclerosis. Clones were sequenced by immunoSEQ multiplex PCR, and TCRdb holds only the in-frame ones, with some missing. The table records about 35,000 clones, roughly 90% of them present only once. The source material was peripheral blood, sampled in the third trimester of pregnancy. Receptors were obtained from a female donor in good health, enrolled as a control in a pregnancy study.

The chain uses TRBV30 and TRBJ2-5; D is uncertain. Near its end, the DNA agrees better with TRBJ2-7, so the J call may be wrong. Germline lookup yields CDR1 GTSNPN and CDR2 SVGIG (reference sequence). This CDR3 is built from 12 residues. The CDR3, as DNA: TGTGCCTGGAGTAGGAAGGACTACGAGCAGTACTTC. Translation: CAWSRKDYEQYF.

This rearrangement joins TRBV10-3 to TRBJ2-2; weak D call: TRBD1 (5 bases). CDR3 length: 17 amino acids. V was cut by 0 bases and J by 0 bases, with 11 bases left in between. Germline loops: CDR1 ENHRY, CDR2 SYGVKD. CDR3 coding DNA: TGTGCCATCAGTGAGTCTGGGTGGGGCGCGAACACCGGGGAGCTGTTTTTT. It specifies CAISESGWGANTGELFF.

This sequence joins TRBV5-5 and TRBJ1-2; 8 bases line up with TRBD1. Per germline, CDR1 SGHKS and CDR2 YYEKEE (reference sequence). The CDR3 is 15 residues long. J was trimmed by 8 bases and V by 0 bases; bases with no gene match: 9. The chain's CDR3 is CASSLATGGVGGYTF. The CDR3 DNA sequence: TGTGCCAGCAGCTTGGCAACAGGGGGAGTGGGCGGCTACACCTTC.

This CDR3 reads CASSADGRDTQYF. DNA of the CDR3: TGTGCCAGCAGTGCCGACGGGAGGGATACGCAGTATTTT. The gene calls are TRBV6-4 and TRBJ2-3; TRBD2 agrees at 7 bases. V lost 4 bases and J lost 6; bases outside the gene matches: 4. This CDR3 comprises 13 residues. Germline assignment: CDR1 MRHNA and CDR2 SNTAGT.

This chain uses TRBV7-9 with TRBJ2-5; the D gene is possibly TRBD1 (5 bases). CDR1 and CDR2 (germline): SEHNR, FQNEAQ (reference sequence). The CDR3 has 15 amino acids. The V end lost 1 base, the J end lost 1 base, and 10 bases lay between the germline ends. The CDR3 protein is CASSLGTRGQETQYF. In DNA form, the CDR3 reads TGTGCCAGCAGCTTAGGGACAAGGGGCCAAGAGACCCAGTACTTC.

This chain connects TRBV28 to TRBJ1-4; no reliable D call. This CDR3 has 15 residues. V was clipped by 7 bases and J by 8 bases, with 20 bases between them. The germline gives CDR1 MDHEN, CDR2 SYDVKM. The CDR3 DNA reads TGTGCCAGCACCTCCCCGACCCTTTTGGGCGAAAAACTGTTTTTT. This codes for CASTSPTLLGEKLFF.

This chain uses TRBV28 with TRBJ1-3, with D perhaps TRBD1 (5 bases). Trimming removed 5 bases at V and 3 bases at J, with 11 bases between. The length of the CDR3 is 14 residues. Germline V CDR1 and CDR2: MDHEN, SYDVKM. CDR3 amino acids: CASSRPGLGNTIYF. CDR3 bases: TGTGCCAGCAGTCGTCCAGGGCTTGGAAACACCATATATTTT.

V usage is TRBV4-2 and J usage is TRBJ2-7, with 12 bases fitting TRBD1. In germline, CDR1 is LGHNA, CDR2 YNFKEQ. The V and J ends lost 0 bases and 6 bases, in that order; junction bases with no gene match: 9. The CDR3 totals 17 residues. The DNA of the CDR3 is TGTGCCAGCAGCCAAGATCTTGGGACAGGGGGCGGGGGCGAGCAGTACTTC. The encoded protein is CASSQDLGTGGGGEQYF.

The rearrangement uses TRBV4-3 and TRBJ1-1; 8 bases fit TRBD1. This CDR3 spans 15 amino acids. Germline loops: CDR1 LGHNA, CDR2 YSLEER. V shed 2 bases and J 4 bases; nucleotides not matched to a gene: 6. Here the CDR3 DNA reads TGCGCCAGCAGCCAATCCAAAACAGGGGGCACTGAAGCTTTCTTT. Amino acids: CASSQSKTGGTEAFF.

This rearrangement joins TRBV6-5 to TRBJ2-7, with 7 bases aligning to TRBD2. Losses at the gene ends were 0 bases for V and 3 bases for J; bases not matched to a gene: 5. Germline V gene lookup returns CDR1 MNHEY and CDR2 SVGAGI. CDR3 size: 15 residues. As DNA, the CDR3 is TGTGCCAGCAGTTACTCCCCAGCGGGGAACTACGAGCAGTACTTC. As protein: CASSYSPAGNYEQYF.

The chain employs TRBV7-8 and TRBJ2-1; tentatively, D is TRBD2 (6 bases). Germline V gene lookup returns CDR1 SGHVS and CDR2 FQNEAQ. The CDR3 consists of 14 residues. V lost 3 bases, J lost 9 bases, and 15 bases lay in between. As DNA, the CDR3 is TGTGCCAGCAGCTTGGGGTCGGAGGGAGGTGAGCAGTTCTTC. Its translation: CASSLGSEGGEQFF.

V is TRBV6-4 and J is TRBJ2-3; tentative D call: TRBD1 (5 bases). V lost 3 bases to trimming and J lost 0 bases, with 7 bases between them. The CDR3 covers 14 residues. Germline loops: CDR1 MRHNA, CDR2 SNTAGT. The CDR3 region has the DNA TGTGCCAGCAGTGAAAGGGGAAGCACAGATACGCAGTATTTT. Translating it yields CASSERGSTDTQYF.

In nucleotides, the CDR3 is TGTGCCAGCAGCCTCCGCTGGCGGGGGGAGTACAATGAGCAGTTCTTC. Amino acids: CASSLRWRGEYNEQFF. The chain is built from TRBV7-8 and TRBJ2-1, with 8 nucleotides matching TRBD2. Trimming cost V 5 bases and J 4 bases; bases outside gene matches: 10. The CDR3 covers 16 residues. Germline loops: CDR1 SGHVS, CDR2 FQNEAQ. Together with reference TRBV7-8 and TRBJ2-1, the CDR3 gives the full variable domain: GAGVSQSPRYKVAKRGQDVALRCDPISGHVSLFWYQQALGQGPEFLTYFQNEAQLDKSGLPSDRFFAERPEGSVSTLKIQRTQQEDSAVYLCASSLRWRGEYNEQFFGPGTRLTVL.

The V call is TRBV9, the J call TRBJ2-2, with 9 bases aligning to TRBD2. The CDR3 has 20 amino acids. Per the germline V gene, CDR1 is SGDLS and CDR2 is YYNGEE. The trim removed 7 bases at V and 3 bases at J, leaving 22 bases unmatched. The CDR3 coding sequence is TGTGCCAGCGGAGCTTCTAGCCAGGGGGTGGGACTAGCATACACCGGGGAGCTGTTTTTT. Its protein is CASGASSQGVGLAYTGELFF.

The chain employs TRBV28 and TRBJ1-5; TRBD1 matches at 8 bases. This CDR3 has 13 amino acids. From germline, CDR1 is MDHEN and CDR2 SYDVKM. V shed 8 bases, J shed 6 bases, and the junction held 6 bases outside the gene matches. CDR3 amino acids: CASVSGTGQPQHF. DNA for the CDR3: TGTGCCAGCGTCTCCGGGACAGGTCAGCCCCAGCATTTT.

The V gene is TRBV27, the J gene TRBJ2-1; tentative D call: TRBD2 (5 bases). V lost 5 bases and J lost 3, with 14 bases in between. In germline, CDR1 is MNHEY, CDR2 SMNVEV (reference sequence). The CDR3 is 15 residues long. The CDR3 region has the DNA TGTGCCAGCAGTCGGGGAGCGGTTGGCTACAATGAGCAGTTCTTC. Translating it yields CASSRGAVGYNEQFF.

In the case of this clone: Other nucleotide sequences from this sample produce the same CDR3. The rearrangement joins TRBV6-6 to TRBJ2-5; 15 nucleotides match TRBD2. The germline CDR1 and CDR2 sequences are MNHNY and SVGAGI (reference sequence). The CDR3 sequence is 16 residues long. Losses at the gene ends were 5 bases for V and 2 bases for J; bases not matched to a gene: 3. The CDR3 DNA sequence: TGTGCCAGCAGTGCCGGACTAGCGGGGGGGCAAGAGACCCAGTACTTC. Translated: CASSAGLAGGQETQYF.

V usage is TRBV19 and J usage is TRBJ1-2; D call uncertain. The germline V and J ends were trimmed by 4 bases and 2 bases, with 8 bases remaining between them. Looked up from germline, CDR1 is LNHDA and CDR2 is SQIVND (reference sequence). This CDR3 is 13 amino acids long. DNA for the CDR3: TGTGCCAGTAGTACCCCTTTGAACTATGGCTACACCTTC. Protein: CASSTPLNYGYTF.

The CDR3 is CASSPSSAGELFF. The DNA of the CDR3 is TGTGCCAGCAGCCCGTCTAGCGCCGGGGAGCTGTTTTTT. The rearrangement links TRBV7-3 to TRBJ2-2, with D possibly TRBD2 on 6 matching bases. V shed 5 bases and J shed 6 bases, with 10 bases lying between them. The germline CDR1 and CDR2 sequences are SGHTA and FQGTGA. The CDR3 has 13 amino acids.

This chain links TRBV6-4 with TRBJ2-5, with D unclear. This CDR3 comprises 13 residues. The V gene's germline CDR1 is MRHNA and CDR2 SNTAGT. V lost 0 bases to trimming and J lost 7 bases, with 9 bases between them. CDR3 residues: CASSDSSEGTQYF. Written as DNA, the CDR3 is TGTGCCAGCAGTGACTCGAGCGAAGGGACCCAGTACTTC.

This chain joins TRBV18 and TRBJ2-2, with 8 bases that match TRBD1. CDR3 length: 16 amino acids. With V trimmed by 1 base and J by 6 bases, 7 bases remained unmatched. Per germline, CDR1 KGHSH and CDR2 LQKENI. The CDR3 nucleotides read TGTGCCAGCTCACCACTTCAAACAGGGGGTGCCGGGGAGCTGTTTTTT. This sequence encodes CASSPLQTGGAGELFF. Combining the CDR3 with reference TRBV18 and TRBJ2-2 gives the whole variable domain NAGVMQNPRHLVRRRGQEARLRCSPMKGHSHVYWYRQLPEEGLKFMVYLQKENIIDESGMPKERFSAEFPKEGPSILRIQQVVRGDSAAYFCASSPLQTGGAGELFFGEGSRLTVL.

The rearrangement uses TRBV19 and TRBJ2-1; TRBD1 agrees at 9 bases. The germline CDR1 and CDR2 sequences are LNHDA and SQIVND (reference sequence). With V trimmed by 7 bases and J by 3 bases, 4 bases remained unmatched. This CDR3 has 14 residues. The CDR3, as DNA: TGTGCCAGTAACCCGGGACAGGGCTACAATGAGCAGTTCTTC. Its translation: CASNPGQGYNEQFF.

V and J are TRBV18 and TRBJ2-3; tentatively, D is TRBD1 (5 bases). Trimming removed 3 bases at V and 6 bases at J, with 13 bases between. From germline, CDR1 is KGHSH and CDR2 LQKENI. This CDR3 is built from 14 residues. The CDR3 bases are TGTGCCAGCTCACCCAGGGCCAAGGCGGATACGCAGTATTTT. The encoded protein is CASSPRAKADTQYF.

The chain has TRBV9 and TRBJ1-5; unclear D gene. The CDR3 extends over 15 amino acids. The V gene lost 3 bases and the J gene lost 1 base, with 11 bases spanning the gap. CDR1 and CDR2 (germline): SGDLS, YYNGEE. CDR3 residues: CASSADGGSNQPQHF. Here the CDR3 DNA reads TGTGCCAGCAGCGCGGACGGAGGGAGCAATCAGCCCCAGCATTTT.

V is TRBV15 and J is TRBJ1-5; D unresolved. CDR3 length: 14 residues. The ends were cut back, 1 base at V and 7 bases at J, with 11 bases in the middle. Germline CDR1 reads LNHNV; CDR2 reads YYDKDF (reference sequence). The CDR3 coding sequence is TGTGCCACCAGCAGAGTGAGGGTTCGGCAGCCCCAGCATTTT. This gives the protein CATSRVRVRQPQHF.

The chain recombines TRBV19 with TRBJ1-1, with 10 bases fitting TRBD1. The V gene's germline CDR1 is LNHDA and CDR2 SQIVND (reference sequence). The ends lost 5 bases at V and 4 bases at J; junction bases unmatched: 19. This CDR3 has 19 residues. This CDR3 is CASSPAGQGQFGEVTEAFF. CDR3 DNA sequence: TGTGCCAGTAGTCCTGCGGGACAGGGGCAATTCGGGGAGGTCACTGAAGCTTTCTTT.

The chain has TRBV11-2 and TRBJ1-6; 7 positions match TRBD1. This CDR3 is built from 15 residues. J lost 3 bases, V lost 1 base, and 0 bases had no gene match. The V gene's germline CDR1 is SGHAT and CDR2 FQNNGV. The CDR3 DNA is TGTGCCAGCAGCTTAGGACAGGGCTATAATTCACCCCTCCACTTT. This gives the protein CASSLGQGYNSPLHF.

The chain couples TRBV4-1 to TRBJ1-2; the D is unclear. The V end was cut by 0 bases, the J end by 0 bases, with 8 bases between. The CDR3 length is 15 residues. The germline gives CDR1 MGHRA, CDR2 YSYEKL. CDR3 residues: CASSQDWGANYGYTF. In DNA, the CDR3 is TGCGCCAGCAGCCAAGATTGGGGAGCTAACTATGGCTACACCTTC.

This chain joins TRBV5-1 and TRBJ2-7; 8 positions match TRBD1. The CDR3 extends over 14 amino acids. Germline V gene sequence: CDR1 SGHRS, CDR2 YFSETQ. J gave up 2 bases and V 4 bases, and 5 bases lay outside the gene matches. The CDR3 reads CASSPGQGPYEQYF. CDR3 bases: TGCGCCAGCAGCCCCGGACAGGGCCCCTACGAGCAGTACTTC.

The CDR3 DNA is TGCAGTGTTGCTAGCCCTAATGAGCAGTTCTTC. Protein sequence: CSVASPNEQFF. V is TRBV20-1 and J is TRBJ2-1; TRBD2 might be the D (5 bases). The CDR3 contains 11 residues. V dropped 7 bases and J dropped 7 bases, with 11 bases sitting between them. Germline CDR1 and CDR2: DFQATT and SNEGSKA (reference sequence).